This T cell receptor (beta chain) was captured in a study of regulatory T cells in long-lasting Graves disease. Study-level points and caveats: Repertoires from persistent disease leaned toward TRBV28, TRBJ1-2 and TRBJ2-5.

Worth noting for this clonotype: The antigen is undetermined.

Time point given: newly diagnosed GD, antithyroid drugs for less than 3 months. After RNA was extracted from PBMCs, the TCR library was made from it. Trimming removed 1 base from V and 3 bases from J, with 3 bases in between. This CDR3 spans 12 amino acids. The germline CDR1 and CDR2 sequences are MNHNS and SASEGT. Sequencing libraries for TCR beta were prepared with iRepertoire HTBI primers and Arm-PCR of CDR3 regions. In the original processing: Gene usage covered about 60 TRBV and some 13 TRBJ segments. From the multiplex PCR reads, TCRdb called clonotypes with MiXCR, one entry per CDR3 protein. TCRdb, not the authors, supplied the V and J calls. The table has roughly 500,000 distinct CDR3 sequences, more than 10% seen once; the top ten hold 7.5% to 9%. These data also featured in a second study, about T cells in Graves' hyperthyroidism and ophthalmopathy. That report notes: Diagnoses used clinical symptoms, serum thyroxine and TRAb, thyroid ultrasound and orbital computed tomography. TCR CDR3 underwent first-round RT-PCR with the HTBI primer set.

The chain couples TRBV6-1 to TRBJ2-5; no firm D call. The sequences come from peripheral blood mononuclear cells (PBMCs), collected at new diagnosis, from a patient treated with antithyroid drugs. The receptor was isolated from a woman aged 25 to 45 with Graves disease. The CDR3 DNA sequence: TGTGCCAGCAGTGAAGATGAAGAGACCCAGTACTTC. Residues: CASSEDEETQYF.